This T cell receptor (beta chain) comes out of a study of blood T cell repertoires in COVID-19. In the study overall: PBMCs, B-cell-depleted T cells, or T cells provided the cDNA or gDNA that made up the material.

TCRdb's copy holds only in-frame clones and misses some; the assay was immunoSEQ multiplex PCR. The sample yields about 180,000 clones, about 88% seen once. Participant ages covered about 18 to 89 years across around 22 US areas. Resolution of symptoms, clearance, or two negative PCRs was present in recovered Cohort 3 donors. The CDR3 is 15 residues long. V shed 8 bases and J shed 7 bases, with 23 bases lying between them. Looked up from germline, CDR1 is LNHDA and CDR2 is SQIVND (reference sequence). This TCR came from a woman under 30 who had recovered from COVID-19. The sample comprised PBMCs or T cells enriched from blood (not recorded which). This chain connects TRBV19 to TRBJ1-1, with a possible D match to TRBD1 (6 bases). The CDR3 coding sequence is TGTGCCAGTGAAGGGGACACCGGGACTACCAATGAAGCTTTCTTT. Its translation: CASEGDTGTTNEAFF.